Included here is one T cell receptor (beta chain) sequence, with context. The antigen remains undetermined. Sequencing used immunoSEQ multiplex PCR; TCRdb keeps in-frame clones, though not all of them. The sample lists nearly 1,000,000 clones, over 75% occurring once. This entry is derived from a study of shared clonotypes between healthy human individuals. General study results and limits: Memory subsets had estimated richness that was generally smaller than that of naive subsets.

The CDR3 totals 14 residues. The germline CDR1 and CDR2 sequences are MNHNS and SASEGT. V lost 3 bases and J 0 bases, leaving 6 bases between the germline ends. All donors were healthy HIV-negative adults lacking recent acute infections or vaccinations. Each donor was a Caucasian adult residing in Nashville, Tennessee. Splitting the CD4+ cells yielded a CD45RA+ naive subset and a CD45RA-negative memory subset. The J gene is TRBJ1-5, the V gene TRBV6-1; D unresolved. Sequencing input: memory CD4+ T cells sorted from blood. The subset was: CD45RA-negative fraction. The sequence derives from a man younger than 35 in good health. CDR3 protein: CASSEGISNQPQHF. CDR3 nucleotide sequence: TGTGCCAGCAGTGAGGGGATTAGCAATCAGCCCCAGCATTTT.